This T cell receptor beta chain was retrieved from a study of identical twins. Study-level results: There is a chance that invariant MAIT and iNKT cells partially muddied zero-insertion analyses.

TCRdb re-derived calls from the 5' RACE reads in MiXCR, one entry per CDR3 protein. Seen here are approximately 470,000 distinct CDR3 sequences, 13% to 15% observed once, and the top ten hold 0.4% to 0.55%. This clonotype came up a few times. Its antigen is undetermined. The germline CDR1 and CDR2 sequences are SGHVS and FQNEAQ. The J segment lost 5 bases and the V segment lost 5 bases, leaving 11 bases of the junction unmatched. The CDR3 runs 18 residues. The same sample was also used in a study of yellow fever vaccine responses in identical twins.

The V gene is TRBV7-8, the J gene TRBJ1-6; 11 positions agree with TRBD1. The receptor's source is a woman younger than 30 in good health. Source material: CD4+ T cells sorted from blood. The CDR3 here is CASSVGQGALGNNSPLHF. Written as DNA, the CDR3 is TGTGCCAGCAGCGTCGGACAGGGGGCTCTTGGAAATAATTCACCCCTCCACTTT.